This T cell receptor delta chain was sequenced during a study of gamma-delta T cells after stem cell transplantation. TCRdb re-identified clones in the RT-PCR reads via CATT. The table lists 3,000 or so delta-chain clones, around 30% of them singletons. This clone showed up just a few times. V was clipped by 3 bases and J by 0 bases; unmatched bases: 12. Germline V gives CDR1 GEAIGNYY, CDR2 EKD. CDR3 size: 18 residues. Material: gamma-delta T cells. This receptor was taken from a human donor. It is not recorded whose cells these are; they may come from a transplant donor. This rearrangement joins TRDV2 to TRDJ1, with 10 positions matching TRDD3. CDR3 DNA: TGTGCCTGTGACGCAGTTACTGGGGGATCTGGGTACACCGATAAACTCATCTTT. Its translation is CACDAVTGGSGYTDKLIF.